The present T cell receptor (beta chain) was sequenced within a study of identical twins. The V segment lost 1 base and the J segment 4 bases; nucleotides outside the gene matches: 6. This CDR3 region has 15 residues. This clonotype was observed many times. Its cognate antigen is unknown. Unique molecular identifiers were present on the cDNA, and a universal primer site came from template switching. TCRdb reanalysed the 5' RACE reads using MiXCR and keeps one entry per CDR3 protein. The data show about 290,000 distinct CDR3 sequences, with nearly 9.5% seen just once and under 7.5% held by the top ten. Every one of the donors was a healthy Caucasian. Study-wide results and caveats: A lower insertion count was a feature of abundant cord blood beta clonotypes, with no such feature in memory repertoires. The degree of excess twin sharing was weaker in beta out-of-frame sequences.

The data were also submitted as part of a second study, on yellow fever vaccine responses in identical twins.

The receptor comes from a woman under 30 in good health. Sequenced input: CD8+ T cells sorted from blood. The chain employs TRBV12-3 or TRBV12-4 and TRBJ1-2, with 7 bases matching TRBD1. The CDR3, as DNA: TGTGCCAGCAGTTTAGGGGGACAGTCGAGCTATGGCTACACCTTC. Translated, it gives CASSLGGQSSYGYTF.